The clone carrying this T cell receptor beta chain was found many times. Its antigen is currently unknown. These data originate in a study of T cells after yellow fever vaccination. They built TCR cDNA with 5'RACE template switching, a step that put in a universal primer site and UMIs. TCRdb ran MiXCR on the 5' RACE reads and lists one entry per CDR3 protein. The sample has about 110,000 distinct CDR3 sequences, roughly 8.4% seen once; the top ten hold about 25%. J was trimmed by 4 bases and V by 5 bases; bases with no gene match: 4. The CDR3 runs to 14 residues. Findings of the study overall: Weaker overall, the secondary response nonetheless peaked faster (day 5 versus 15).

The V gene is TRBV12-3 or TRBV12-4, the J gene TRBJ1-2; 10 bases align to TRBD1. Here the sequenced sample was CD8+ T cells sorted from PBMCs, taken 45 days after the yellow fever booster vaccination. The TCR originated in a man aged 25 to 40 who received the YFV17D yellow fever vaccine. Here the CDR3 reads CASSTDRGPYGYTF. CDR3 nucleotide sequence: TGTGCCAGCAGTACAGACAGGGGGCCCTATGGCTACACCTTC.